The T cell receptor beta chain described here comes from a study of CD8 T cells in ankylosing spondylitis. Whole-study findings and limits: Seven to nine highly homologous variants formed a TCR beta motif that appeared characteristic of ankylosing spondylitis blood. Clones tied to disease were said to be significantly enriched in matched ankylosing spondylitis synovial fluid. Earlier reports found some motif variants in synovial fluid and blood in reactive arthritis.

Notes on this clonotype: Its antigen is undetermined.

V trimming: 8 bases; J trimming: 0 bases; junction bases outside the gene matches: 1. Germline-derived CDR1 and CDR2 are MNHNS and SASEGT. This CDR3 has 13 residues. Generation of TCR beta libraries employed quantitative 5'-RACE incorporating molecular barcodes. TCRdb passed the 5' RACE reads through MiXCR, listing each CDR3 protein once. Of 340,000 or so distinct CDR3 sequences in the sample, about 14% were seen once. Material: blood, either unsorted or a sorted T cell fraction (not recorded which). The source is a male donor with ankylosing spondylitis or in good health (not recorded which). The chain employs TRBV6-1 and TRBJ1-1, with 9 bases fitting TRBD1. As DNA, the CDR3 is TGTGCCAGCGGACAGGGGATGAACACTGAAGCTTTCTTT. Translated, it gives CASGQGMNTEAFF.